This T cell receptor beta chain was captured in a study of identical twins. Study-level results: Analyses of zero insertions could be partly confounded by invariant MAIT and iNKT cells.

This clonotype was seen a few times. Its cognate antigen is unknown. One entry per CDR3 protein results from TCRdb running MiXCR on the 5' RACE reads. Found here are about 470,000 distinct CDR3 sequences, roughly 26% of them singletons; the top ten hold 2.9%. Germline CDR1 and CDR2: DFQATT and SNEGSKA (reference sequence). V was clipped by 0 bases and J by 7 bases, with 15 bases between them. The CDR3 is 14 amino acids. This sample was shared with a second study, whose subject was T cells expressing NK-cell markers. From that report: The CD3+CD56-NKG2C+ fraction was also led by these clonotypes in a handful of donors.

The clonotype originates from a woman between 18 and 30 years old in good health. The V gene is TRBV20-1, the J gene TRBJ1-1; D is undetermined. The specimen sequenced was CD4+ T cells sorted from blood. CDR3 region: CSARDRVVRGEAFF. CDR3 DNA sequence: TGCAGTGCTAGAGACCGGGTGGTCCGCGGTGAAGCTTTCTTT.